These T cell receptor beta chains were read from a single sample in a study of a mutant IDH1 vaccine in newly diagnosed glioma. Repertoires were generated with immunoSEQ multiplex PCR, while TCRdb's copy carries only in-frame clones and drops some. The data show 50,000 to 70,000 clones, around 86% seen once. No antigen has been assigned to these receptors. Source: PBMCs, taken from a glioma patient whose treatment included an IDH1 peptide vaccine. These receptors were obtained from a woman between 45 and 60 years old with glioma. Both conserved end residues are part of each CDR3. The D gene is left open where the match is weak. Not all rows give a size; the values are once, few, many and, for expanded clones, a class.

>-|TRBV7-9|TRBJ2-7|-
TGTGCCAGCAGAAACAGTCCCTACGAGCAGTACTTC
CASRNSPYEQYF
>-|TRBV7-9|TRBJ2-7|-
TGTGCCAGCAGCTTGGAGAGCGAGCAGTACTTC
CASSLESEQYF
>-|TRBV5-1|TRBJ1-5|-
TGCGCCAGCAGCTTGGTAGGGGATAGCAATCAGCCCCAGCATTTT
CASSLVGDSNQPQHF
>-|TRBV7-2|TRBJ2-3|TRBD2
TGTGCCAGCAGCTTAGGACTAGCGGTGCGGCCGGATACGCAGTATTTT
CASSLGLAVRPDTQYF
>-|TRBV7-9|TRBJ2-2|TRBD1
TGTGCCAGCAGCACCTGGACAGGTGGAAGGAACACCGGGGAGCTGTTTTTT
CASSTWTGGRNTGELFF
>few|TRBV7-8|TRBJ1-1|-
TGTGCCAGCAGCTACTTGGTGGGTGGCAACACTGAAGCTTTCTTT
CASSYLVGGNTEAFF
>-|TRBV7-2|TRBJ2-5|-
TGTGCCAGCAGCTTTAACCGAGAGACCCAGTACTTC
CASSFNRETQYF
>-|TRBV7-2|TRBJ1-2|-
TGTGCCAGCAGCACAATGGGCAGGTCCGAGGATGGCTACACCTTC
CASSTMGRSEDGYTF
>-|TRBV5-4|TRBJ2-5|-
TGTGCCAGCAGCTTTGGGGGGGGCAGGGGGACCCAGTACTTC
CASSFGGGRGTQYF
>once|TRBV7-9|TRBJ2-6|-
TGTGCCAGCAGTGGGGGAAGGAATTGGCAGGCCAACGTCCTGACTTTC
CASSGGRNWQANVLTF
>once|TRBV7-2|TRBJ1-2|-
TGTGCCAGCAGCCCTGGGCGAGGGGGCTATGGCTACACCTTC
CASSPGRGGYGYTF
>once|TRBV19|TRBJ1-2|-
TGTGCCAGTAGTAGCCGACAGCAGAGTGGCTACACCTTC
CASSSRQQSGYTF
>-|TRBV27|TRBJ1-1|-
TGTGCCAGCAGTTCCCGGGGTCTGACTCTTGAAGCTTTCTTT
CASSSRGLTLEAFF
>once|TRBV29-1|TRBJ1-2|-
TGCAGCGTTGGGGGCAGGGCAAACTATGGCTACACCTTC
CSVGGRANYGYTF
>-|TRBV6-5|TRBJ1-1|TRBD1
TGTGCCAGCAGTACGGGACAGGGGGCCACTGAAGCTTTCTTT
CASSTGQGATEAFF
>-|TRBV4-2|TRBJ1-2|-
TGTGCCAGCAGCCCTATAACCGGGAGGGCAAACTATGGCTACACCTTC
CASSPITGRANYGYTF
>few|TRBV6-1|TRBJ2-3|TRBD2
TGTGCCAGCAGTGGGACTAGCGGGGGGGCAGATACGCAGTATTTT
CASSGTSGGADTQYF
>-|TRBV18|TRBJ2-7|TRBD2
TGTGCCAGCTCACCCGACGCGGGGGGCTACGAGCAGTACTTC
CASSPDAGGYEQYF
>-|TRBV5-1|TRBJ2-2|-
TGCGCCAGCAGCTCCGGGACCCAAACCGGGGAGCTGTTTTTT
CASSSGTQTGELFF
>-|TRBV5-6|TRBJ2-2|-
TGTGCCAGCAGCTTGGGCGGGACCGGGGAGCTGTTTTTT
CASSLGGTGELFF
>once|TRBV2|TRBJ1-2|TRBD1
TGTGCCAGCAGCCAACGAGGGACAGGGAACTATGGCTACACCTTC
CASSQRGTGNYGYTF
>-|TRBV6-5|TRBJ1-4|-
TGTGCCAGCTCTTTCGACGGTAGTCTGGCTAAAAAACTGTTTTTT
CASSFDGSLAKKLFF
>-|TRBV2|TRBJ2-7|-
TGTGCCAGCAGTGTCGGGGCGAGCGAGCAGTACTTC
CASSVGASEQYF
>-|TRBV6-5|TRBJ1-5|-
TGTGCCAGCAGTTACTCGGGTCATCCGGGGCCCCAGCATTTT
CASSYSGHPGPQHF
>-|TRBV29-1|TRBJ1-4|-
TGCAGCGCAGGTGAGGGGTGGAATGAAAAACTGTTTTTT
CSAGEGWNEKLFF
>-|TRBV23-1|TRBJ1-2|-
TGCGCCAGCAGTCTTCGCCTCCCGGCGGGGTATGGCTACACCTTC
CASSLRLPAGYGYTF